The 18 T cell receptor beta chains below were found in one sample sequenced in a study of metastatic and nonmetastatic thyroid tumors (dated by TCRdb to 2019 to 2021). No patient had received any treatment before thyroid surgery. Library preparation used PCR. The reads were generated on an Illumina HiSeq 4000. TCRdb applied fastp at Q25 and MiXCR to the public reads, then kept only in-frame beta chains. Across this sample there are 20,000 to 25,000 clones, with roughly a third seen only once. The biggest ten clones account for around an eighth of the sample. The sequencing input was blood. The receptors come from a female donor with papillary thyroid cancer or a benign thyroid nodule (not recorded which). Some clones in this sample may be carry-over from other donors' samples.

This clone was seen ten or more times. The chain uses TRBV6-6 and TRBJ2-1; a weak D match, TRBD1 (6 bases). V lost 0 bases to trimming and J lost 5 bases, with 14 bases between them. The germline gives CDR1 MNHNY, CDR2 SVGAGI (reference sequence). There are 16 residues in the CDR3. The CDR3 spells CASSYSPWGLDNEQFF. CDR3 bases: TGTGCCAGCAGTTACTCTCCGTGGGGGCTTGACAATGAGCAGTTCTTC.

This clone rates as medium-sized. The V and J genes are TRBV5-1 and TRBJ2-7; possibly TRBD1 or TRBD2 for D (6 bases each). Trimming removed 1 base at V and 1 base at J, with 18 bases between. CDR1 and CDR2 (germline): SGHRS, YFSETQ. The CDR3 spans 17 residues. The CDR3 DNA reads as TGCGCCAGCAGCTTGAGGGGGGTTATAGGGCCTTCCTACGAGCAGTACTTC. This sequence encodes CASSLRGVIGPSYEQYF.

The sample holds many counts of this clone. Written as DNA, the CDR3 is TGTGCCAGCAGTGAAGAGGGGTCTTACAATCAGCCCCAGCATTTT. This sequence encodes CASSEEGSYNQPQHF. This sequence joins TRBV6-1 and TRBJ1-5; maybe TRBD1 (5 bases). Germline CDR1 is MNHNS and CDR2 is SASEGT. V was shortened by 1 base and J by 3 bases, with 10 bases between the two germline ends. The length of the CDR3 is 15 residues.

This clone was detected a few times. This sequence may be a read error, since a much larger clone differs from it by one base. The sample contains more than one DNA sequence encoding this CDR3. The J gene is TRBJ2-2, the V gene TRBV6-1; D remains ambiguous. CDR3 length: 14 residues. Germline assignment: CDR1 MNHNS and CDR2 SASEGT. The CDR3 loop is CATCESKITGELFF. The CDR3 DNA reads as TGTGCAACCTGTGAGTCCAAAATCACCGGGGAGCTGTTTTTT.

The chain uses TRBV10-1 and TRBJ2-3; D remains ambiguous. The V gene's germline CDR1 is WNHNN and CDR2 SYGVQD (reference sequence). The ends were cut back, 4 bases at V and 2 bases at J, with 16 bases in the middle. The CDR3 extends over 16 amino acids. For the CDR3, the DNA is TGCGCCAGCAGTGCTGATAGCTCCACTTACACAGATACGCAGTATTTT. Its translation is CASSADSSTYTDTQYF.

This clone was seen more than once but under ten times. The gene calls are TRBV6-1 and TRBJ2-7; 8 nucleotides align to TRBD2. The V gene's germline CDR1 is MNHNS and CDR2 SASEGT. This CDR3 contains 15 residues. Trimming cost V 1 base and J 2 bases; bases outside gene matches: 4. CDR3: CASSEEVSGTYEQYF. The CDR3, as DNA: TGTGCCAGCAGTGAAGAGGTTAGCGGGACCTACGAGCAGTACTTC.

As regards this clone: A much larger clone sits a single nucleotide away, making a read error possible. Other DNA sequences in the same sample also yield this CDR3. The rearrangement links TRBV4-2 to TRBJ2-3; TRBD1 matches at 11 bases. Trimming took 4 bases from V and 7 from J; bases not matched to a gene: 10. The CDR3 consists of 16 residues. Per the germline V gene, CDR1 is LGHNA and CDR2 is YNFKEQ. CDR3 nucleotides: TGTGCCAGCAGCCCGCGGGGACAGGGGGTACCTAATACGCAGTATTTT. Translating gives CASSPRGQGVPNTQYF.

This clone was found a few times. V is TRBV30 and J is TRBJ1-2, with D unclear. CDR3 length equals 15 residues. Trimming removed 0 bases at V and 2 bases at J, with 13 bases between. In germline, CDR1 is GTSNPN, CDR2 SVGIG (reference sequence). CDR3 in DNA: TGTGCCTGGAGTGTACCCGGGGTGGGGAACTATGGCTACACCTTC. This gives the protein CAWSVPGVGNYGYTF.

By proportion, this clone is medium-sized (0.01 to 0.1%). This chain links TRBV20-1 with TRBJ1-2; perhaps TRBD1 as D (6 bases). This CDR3 has 12 residues. V was pared by 7 bases and J by 4 bases, with 13 bases between. The germline V gene encodes CDR1 DFQATT and CDR2 SNEGSKA (reference sequence). The CDR3 DNA follows: TGCAGTGTCCCGACAGGCGCCTATGGCTACACCTTC. This sequence encodes CSVPTGAYGYTF.

This clone was picked up a small number of times. V is TRBV5-6 and J is TRBJ2-5, with unresolved D. This CDR3 has 14 residues. Germline assignment: CDR1 SGHDT and CDR2 YYEEEE. V was trimmed by 4 bases and J by 5 bases, leaving 15 bases between them. CDR3 coding DNA: TGTGCCAGCAGCCTCGGTCGGTTGAGCGAGACCCAGTACTTC. Translation: CASSLGRLSETQYF.

This clone appeared many times. The rearrangement uses TRBV28 and TRBJ1-4, with D tentatively TRBD1 (6 bases). Germline V gene data show CDR1 as MDHEN and CDR2 as SYDVKM. Trimming took 6 bases from V and 7 from J, leaving 15 bases between them. The CDR3 runs 14 residues. The CDR3 bases are TGTGCCAGCAGCGAACGCTACAGGGTTGAAAAACTGTTTTTT. Translation: CASSERYRVEKLFF.

By sample share, this clone is medium-sized. The chain employs TRBV6-2 or TRBV6-3 and TRBJ2-1; D gene ambiguous. With 5 bases removed from V and 3 bases from J, the gap between germline ends came to 11 bases. This CDR3 has 14 residues. Germline lookup yields CDR1 MNHEY and CDR2 SVGEGT. This chain's CDR3 is CASSTFADYNEQFF. In DNA, the CDR3 is TGTGCCAGCAGTACTTTTGCGGACTACAATGAGCAGTTCTTC.

This clone was seen many times. The J gene is TRBJ2-3, the V gene TRBV11-3, with 7 bases identical to TRBD2. This CDR3 has 15 residues. Trimming removed 1 base from V and 4 bases from J; junction bases left unmatched: 5. Germline V gene lookup returns CDR1 SGHNT and CDR2 YENEEA. CDR3 amino acids: CASSLGGRASDTQYF. The CDR3, as DNA: TGTGCCAGCAGCTTAGGTGGGAGGGCCTCAGATACGCAGTATTTT.

A few counts support this clone. This rearrangement joins TRBV3-1 to TRBJ1-1; D uncertain. This CDR3 has 11 amino acids. V was trimmed by 3 bases and J by 11 bases, leaving 10 bases between them. Germline CDR1 reads LGHDT; CDR2 reads YNNKEL (reference sequence). CDR3 protein: CASSQGRWAFF. The CDR3 DNA reads as TGTGCCAGCAGCCAGGGCAGGTGGGCTTTCTTT.

This clone was recorded at least ten times. The V and J genes are TRBV5-4 and TRBJ2-1, with D perhaps TRBD1 or TRBD2 (6 bases each). Germline CDR1 reads SGHNT; CDR2 reads YYREEE (reference sequence). The length of the CDR3 is 15 residues. Trimming shortened V by 3 bases and J by 8 bases, and 18 bases separated the two germline ends. In nucleotides, the CDR3 is TGTGCCAGCAGCTCAATAGGGGGGCGGGCGGATGAGCAGTTCTTC. This translates into CASSSIGGRADEQFF.

This clone is medium-sized (0.01 to 0.1%) within its sample. The chain uses TRBV30 and TRBJ2-3, with 12 bases that match TRBD2. This CDR3 has 15 amino acids. Losses at the gene ends were 2 bases for V and 1 base for J; bases not matched to a gene: 1. Germline V gives CDR1 GTSNPN, CDR2 SVGIG (reference sequence). The CDR3 here is CAWSLAGGGTDTQYF. The DNA of the CDR3 is TGTGCCTGGAGTCTAGCGGGGGGGGGCACAGATACGCAGTATTTT. The full variable domain, with the rest looked up from reference TRBV30 and TRBJ2-3, is SQTIHQWPATLVQPVGSPLSLECTVEGTSNPNLYWYRQAAGRGLQLLFYSVGIGQISSEVPQNLSASRPQDRQFILSSKKLLLSDSGFYLCAWSLAGGGTDTQYFGPGTRLTVL.

The chain joins TRBV20-1 to TRBJ1-2; D possibly corresponds to TRBD1 (6 bases). Germline CDR1 DFQATT, CDR2 SNEGSKA (reference sequence). V was pared by 6 bases and J by 9 bases, with 20 bases between. The CDR3 is made up of 13 amino acids. CDR3 residues: CSANAGTSTCYTF. CDR3 nucleotide sequence: TGCAGTGCAAATGCCGGGACATCCACCTGCTACACCTTC.

This clone occurred many times. The chain is built from TRBV9 and TRBJ2-1; tentatively, D is TRBD2 (5 bases). This CDR3 is built from 14 residues. With 0 bases removed from V and 7 bases from J, the gap between germline ends came to 11 bases. The V gene's germline CDR1 is SGDLS and CDR2 YYNGEE. The CDR3 DNA sequence: TGTGCCAGCAGCGTAGTGGGTAGCGCGAATGAGCAGTTCTTC. The encoded protein is CASSVVGSANEQFF.